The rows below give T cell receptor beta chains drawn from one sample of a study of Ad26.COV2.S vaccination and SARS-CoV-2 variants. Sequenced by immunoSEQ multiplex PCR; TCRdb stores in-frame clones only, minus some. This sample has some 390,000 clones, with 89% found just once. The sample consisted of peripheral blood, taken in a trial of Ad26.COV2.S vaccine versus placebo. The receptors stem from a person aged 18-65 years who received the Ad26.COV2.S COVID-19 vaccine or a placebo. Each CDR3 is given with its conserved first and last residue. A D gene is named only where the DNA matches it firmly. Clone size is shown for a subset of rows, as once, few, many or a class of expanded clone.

CDR3 DNA: TGCAGCGTTGTGTGGTCGAGGGGTCCTGGGGAAAAACTGTTTTTT
CDR3 protein: CSVVWSRGPGEKLFF
D gene: -
V gene: TRBV29-1
J gene: TRBJ1-4
clone size: -

CDR3 DNA: TGTGCCAGCAGCAAAACGTCCCAGACAGCCTTCTCCTACGAGCAGTACTTC
CDR3 protein: CASSKTSQTAFSYEQYF
D gene: -
V gene: TRBV7-8
J gene: TRBJ2-7
clone size: few

CDR3 DNA: TGTGCCAGCAGCGTAGTATCCGTCAGCTCTGGGGCCAACGTCCTGACTTTC
CDR3 protein: CASSVVSVSSGANVLTF
D gene: -
V gene: TRBV9
J gene: TRBJ2-6
clone size: once

CDR3 DNA: TGTGCCAGCAGCTTTTTGGTATCAGGTTACGAGCAGTACTTC
CDR3 protein: CASSFLVSGYEQYF
D gene: -
V gene: TRBV5-5
J gene: TRBJ2-7
clone size: -

CDR3 DNA: TGTGCCAGCAGCTCATCGGAGGGGGCAGAGACCCAGTACTTC
CDR3 protein: CASSSSEGAETQYF
D gene: -
V gene: TRBV11-3
J gene: TRBJ2-5
clone size: -

CDR3 DNA: TGCGCCAGCAGCTTGACAGGGGGTGAGAACACTGAAGCTTTCTTT
CDR3 protein: CASSLTGGENTEAFF
D gene: TRBD1
V gene: TRBV5-1
J gene: TRBJ1-1
clone size: once

CDR3 DNA: TGTGCCAGCAGCCTCGGGGGTTATGGCTACACCTTC
CDR3 protein: CASSLGGYGYTF
D gene: -
V gene: TRBV28
J gene: TRBJ1-2
clone size: few

CDR3 DNA: TGTGCCAGCAGCTTGTCTCCCTACAGGGCCGGAAGGGATGGCTACACCTTC
CDR3 protein: CASSLSPYRAGRDGYTF
D gene: -
V gene: TRBV7-9
J gene: TRBJ1-2
clone size: -

CDR3 DNA: TGTGCCAGCAGCTTGGCGGAGGATCAGCCCCAGCATTTT
CDR3 protein: CASSLAEDQPQHF
D gene: -
V gene: TRBV5-5
J gene: TRBJ1-5
clone size: -

CDR3 DNA: TGTGCCAGCAGTGAAGCCCTTAGGGGGGAGCAGTACTTC
CDR3 protein: CASSEALRGEQYF
D gene: -
V gene: TRBV6-1
J gene: TRBJ2-7
clone size: -

CDR3 DNA: TGTGCCAGCAGTAAAGGGGGCGACCCTCCAGATACGCAGTATTTT
CDR3 protein: CASSKGGDPPDTQYF
D gene: TRBD1
V gene: TRBV3-1/TRBV3-2
J gene: TRBJ2-3
clone size: -

CDR3 DNA: TGTGCCATCAGCGGGACGGGAGAGACCCAGTACTTC
CDR3 protein: CAISGTGETQYF
D gene: -
V gene: TRBV10-3
J gene: TRBJ2-5
clone size: -

CDR3 DNA: TGTGCCTGGAGTGTTTTCGGTCAGCCCCAGCATTTT
CDR3 protein: CAWSVFGQPQHF
D gene: -
V gene: TRBV30
J gene: TRBJ1-5
clone size: -

CDR3 DNA: TGTGCCAGCAGTTTATCGGGACCTAGGGGAGAAAAACTGTTTTTT
CDR3 protein: CASSLSGPRGEKLFF
D gene: -
V gene: TRBV28
J gene: TRBJ1-4
clone size: once

CDR3 DNA: TGCGCCAGCAGCCAAGATACTACTAGCGGCAGTGTGTACGAGCAGTACTTC
CDR3 protein: CASSQDTTSGSVYEQYF
D gene: TRBD2
V gene: TRBV4-1
J gene: TRBJ2-7
clone size: -

CDR3 DNA: TGTGCCAGTAGAGATGCTGGGACAGAGAGCTATGGCTACACCTTC
CDR3 protein: CASRDAGTESYGYTF
D gene: TRBD1
V gene: TRBV19
J gene: TRBJ1-2
clone size: -

CDR3 DNA: TGTGCCAGCAGCTTCTCATTGAGCTCCTACAATGAGCAGTTCTTC
CDR3 protein: CASSFSLSSYNEQFF
D gene: -
V gene: TRBV6-5
J gene: TRBJ2-1
clone size: -

CDR3 DNA: TGTGCCAGCAGCTTAGGGGGGACTAGCAATCAGCCCCAGCATTTT
CDR3 protein: CASSLGGTSNQPQHF
D gene: -
V gene: TRBV7-2
J gene: TRBJ1-5
clone size: -

CDR3 DNA: TGTGCCAGTAGGAACGTGAAGGGGGCGTTAGGTAATGAGCAGTTCTTC
CDR3 protein: CASRNVKGALGNEQFF
D gene: TRBD1
V gene: TRBV19
J gene: TRBJ2-1
clone size: -

CDR3 DNA: TGTGCCAGCAGCCAAGTCCGGGGAGAGACCCAGTACTTC
CDR3 protein: CASSQVRGETQYF
D gene: -
V gene: TRBV14
J gene: TRBJ2-5
clone size: -

CDR3 DNA: TGTGCCATCAGTGGGACAGGGGGTGAAAAACTGTTTTTT
CDR3 protein: CAISGTGGEKLFF
D gene: TRBD1
V gene: TRBV10-3
J gene: TRBJ1-4
clone size: -

CDR3 DNA: TGTGCCACCTCCAACCCGGCGGGACAGGGACCGATCTTC
CDR3 protein: CATSNPAGQGPIF
D gene: TRBD1
V gene: TRBV24-1
J gene: TRBJ2-1
clone size: once

CDR3 DNA: TGTGCCAGCAGTTCCCTCAGGGGGGGGTCCTACGAGCAGTACTTC
CDR3 protein: CASSSLRGGSYEQYF
D gene: -
V gene: TRBV28
J gene: TRBJ2-7
clone size: -

CDR3 DNA: TGTGCCAGCAGCCAGACCGGGACAGCTAGAAACACCATATATTTT
CDR3 protein: CASSQTGTARNTIYF
D gene: TRBD1
V gene: TRBV9
J gene: TRBJ1-3
clone size: -

CDR3 DNA: TGTGCCAGCAGGGCCAGGACATACACCGGGGAGCTGTTTTTT
CDR3 protein: CASRARTYTGELFF
D gene: -
V gene: TRBV9
J gene: TRBJ2-2
clone size: -

CDR3 DNA: TGCGCCAGCAGCGTGGGACAGGCGAATTACGAGCAGTACTTC
CDR3 protein: CASSVGQANYEQYF
D gene: TRBD1
V gene: TRBV5-1
J gene: TRBJ2-7
clone size: -

CDR3 DNA: TGTGCCAGCAGTAACAGCCTCGAGCAGTACTTC
CDR3 protein: CASSNSLEQYF
D gene: -
V gene: TRBV2
J gene: TRBJ2-7
clone size: -

CDR3 DNA: TGTGCCAGTAGTCAGCAGGGGGCAACAGATACGCAGTATTTT
CDR3 protein: CASSQQGATDTQYF
D gene: TRBD1
V gene: TRBV19
J gene: TRBJ2-3
clone size: -

CDR3 DNA: TGCAGCGTTGAAGAGGCAGGATTCCCTCTGGGGGCCCAGTACTTC
CDR3 protein: CSVEEAGFPLGAQYF
D gene: -
V gene: TRBV29-1
J gene: TRBJ2-5
clone size: -

CDR3 DNA: TGTGCCAGTAGTATCCTCTCACCCGCCGCTTTGAACACTGAAGCTTTCTTT
CDR3 protein: CASSILSPAALNTEAFF
D gene: -
V gene: TRBV19
J gene: TRBJ1-1
clone size: once

CDR3 DNA: TGTGCCAGCAGCGAAGGGTGGACAGGGAGAACAGATACGCAGTATTTT
CDR3 protein: CASSEGWTGRTDTQYF
D gene: TRBD1
V gene: TRBV9
J gene: TRBJ2-3
clone size: -

CDR3 DNA: TGTGCCAGCAGCCTCGGGAATGAGCAGTTCTTC
CDR3 protein: CASSLGNEQFF
D gene: -
V gene: TRBV6-6
J gene: TRBJ2-1
clone size: -

CDR3 DNA: TGTGCCAGTAGCGTGGGACTAGCGGGAGAGTCCACAGATACGCAGTATTTT
CDR3 protein: CASSVGLAGESTDTQYF
D gene: TRBD2
V gene: TRBV19
J gene: TRBJ2-3
clone size: -

CDR3 DNA: TGTGCCAGCAGCTTGGTAGGGGTCACAGATACGCAGTATTTT
CDR3 protein: CASSLVGVTDTQYF
D gene: -
V gene: TRBV5-4
J gene: TRBJ2-3
clone size: -

CDR3 DNA: TGTGCCAGTAGTCAGGACGCCTACGAGCAGTACTTC
CDR3 protein: CASSQDAYEQYF
D gene: -
V gene: TRBV19
J gene: TRBJ2-7
clone size: -

CDR3 DNA: TGTGCCAGCAGCTTAACGTCGGGACTCTTCGGGGAGCTGTTTTTT
CDR3 protein: CASSLTSGLFGELFF
D gene: -
V gene: TRBV7-3
J gene: TRBJ2-2
clone size: once

CDR3 DNA: TGTGCCAGCAGCATAGGATCCCAGGCAGGGGTGTATAACTACGAGCAGTACTTC
CDR3 protein: CASSIGSQAGVYNYEQYF
D gene: -
V gene: TRBV21-1
J gene: TRBJ2-7
clone size: -

CDR3 DNA: TGTGCCAGCAGCTTAGCGTGGGGGCCCATCAATGAGCAGTTCTTC
CDR3 protein: CASSLAWGPINEQFF
D gene: -
V gene: TRBV11-2
J gene: TRBJ2-1
clone size: -